This entry concerns a single T cell receptor (beta chain). The CDR3 is made up of 14 amino acids. V was shortened by 5 bases and J by 1 base, with 11 bases between the two germline ends. The germline gives CDR1 ENHRY, CDR2 SYGVKD. The data stem from a study of T cell clonotyping in hematopoietic cell transplantation. Measured with immunoSEQ multiplex PCR; TCRdb has only the in-frame clones, and not every one. The profile shows about 10,000 clones, 90% to 95% of them singletons. The sequenced sample was PBMCs, obtained 100 days after allogeneic stem cell transplant. The chain combines TRBV10-3 with TRBJ2-5; D might be TRBD1 or TRBD2, each matching 5 bases. The clonotype originates from a male patient aged 45-60 years who had an allogeneic stem cell transplant from a related donor, so T cells may come from the graft donor. Some clones in this sample may be carry-over from other donors' samples. The CDR3 sequence is CAISKTGLQETQYF. In nucleotides, the CDR3 is TGTGCCATCAGTAAAACGGGGCTCCAAGAGACCCAGTACTTC.